This T cell receptor (beta chain) appears in the sequencing data of a study of blood T cell repertoires in COVID-19. Authors' methods: Nucleated cell number was recorded as an estimate derived from reference gene primer amplification. Generated by immunoSEQ multiplex PCR, the TCRdb table keeps only in-frame clones and is missing some. Clonal size and the V and J genes are those of that table, whereas D and trimming came from the DNA. The sample holds 97,000 or so clones; about 83% are singletons and the top ten take less than 10%. J gave up 10 bases and V 1 base, and 11 bases lay outside the gene matches. Germline CDR1 is SGHRS and CDR2 is YFSETQ. The CDR3 covers 15 residues. This clone was recorded only once.

This sequence joins TRBV5-1 and TRBJ2-1; 7 bases map to TRBD1. The material sequenced was peripheral blood. The clonotype comes from a man aged 40-49 years with active or convalescent COVID-19. CDR3 in DNA: TGCGCCAGCAGCTTGATGGGACAGAGCCAAGGAGAGCAGTTCTTC. Residues: CASSLMGQSQGEQFF. The entire variable domain, with the rest obtained from reference TRBV5-1 and TRBJ2-1, is as follows: KAGVTQTPRYLIKTRGQQVTLSCSPISGHRSVSWYQQTPGQGLQFLFEYFSETQRNKGNFPGRFSGRQFSNSRSEMNVSTLELGDSALYLCASSLMGQSQGEQFFGPGTRLTVL.